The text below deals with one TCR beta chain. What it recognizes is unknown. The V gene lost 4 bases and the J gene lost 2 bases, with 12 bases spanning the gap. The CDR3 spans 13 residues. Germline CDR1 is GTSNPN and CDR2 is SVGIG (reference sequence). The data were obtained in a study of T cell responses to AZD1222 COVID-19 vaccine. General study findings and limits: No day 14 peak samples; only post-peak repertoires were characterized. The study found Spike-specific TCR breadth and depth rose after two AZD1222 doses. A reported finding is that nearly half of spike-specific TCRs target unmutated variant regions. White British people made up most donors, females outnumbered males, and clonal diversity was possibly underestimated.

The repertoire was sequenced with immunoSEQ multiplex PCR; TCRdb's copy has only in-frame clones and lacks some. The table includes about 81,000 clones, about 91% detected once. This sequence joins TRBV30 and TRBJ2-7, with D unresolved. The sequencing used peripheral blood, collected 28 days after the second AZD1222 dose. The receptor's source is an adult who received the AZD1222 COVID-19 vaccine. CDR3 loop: CAWTRAWTYEQYF. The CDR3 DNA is TGTGCCTGGACCCGAGCGTGGACCTACGAGCAGTACTTC.